These 27 T cell receptor beta chains came from one sample sequenced in a study of T cell responses to AZD1222 COVID-19 vaccine. Profiling relied on immunoSEQ multiplex PCR, and the TCRdb table lists in-frame clones only, not all of them. Of about 180,000 clones in the sample, 85% to 95% were seen once. Material: peripheral blood, obtained 28 days after the second dose of the MenACWY control vaccine. The receptor source for this set is an adult who received the MenACWY meningococcal vaccine as a control.

The rearrangement joins TRBV9 to TRBJ1-6; D unresolved. In germline, CDR1 is SGDLS, CDR2 YYNGEE. The CDR3 spans 12 residues. Trimming left V 4 bases short and J 6 bases short, with 5 bases between. The CDR3 reads CASSRSNSPLHF. The CDR3 DNA reads as TGTGCCAGCAGCCGGAGTAATTCACCCCTCCACTTT.

The chain joins TRBV5-5 to TRBJ1-3; D is uncertain. The CDR3 contains 16 residues. CDR1 and CDR2 from the germline V gene are SGHKS and YYEKEE (reference sequence). Trimming shortened V by 2 bases and J by 0 bases, and 12 bases separated the two germline ends. CDR3 sequence: CASSFPPLGSGNTIYF. Here the CDR3 DNA reads TGTGCCAGCAGCTTCCCGCCTCTGGGCTCTGGAAACACCATATATTTT.

This clone was seen a single time. The chain carries TRBV7-2 and TRBJ2-5; D ambiguous. The CDR3 has 13 amino acids. Trimming pared 1 base from V and 2 bases from J, leaving 5 bases between. Germline CDR1 is SGHTA and CDR2 is FQGNSA. Here the CDR3 reads CASSLVSQETQYF. The CDR3 DNA reads as TGTGCCAGCAGCTTAGTCAGTCAAGAGACCCAGTACTTC.

This clone was found once. The J gene is TRBJ1-2, the V gene TRBV3-1 (or the pseudogene TRBV3-2); D remains unclear. This CDR3 contains 15 residues. Germline V gene lookup returns CDR1 LGHDT and CDR2 YNNKEL (reference sequence). V gave up 4 bases and J gave up 0 bases, with 12 bases separating them. DNA of the CDR3: TGTGCCAGCAGCCCCCAAGGTAGGGCTAACTATGGCTACACCTTC. This codes for CASSPQGRANYGYTF.

The chain links TRBV25-1 to TRBJ2-1; 9 nucleotides agree with TRBD1. The CDR3 is 15 residues long. The J segment lost 8 bases and the V segment lost 4 bases, leaving 9 bases of the junction unmatched. Germline V gives CDR1 MGHDK, CDR2 SYGVNS. The chain's CDR3 is CASSGRGYRGHEQFF. CDR3 DNA sequence: TGTGCCAGCAGTGGTCGTGGTTACAGGGGGCATGAGCAGTTCTTC.

This chain joins TRBV19 and TRBJ2-7; TRBD1 matches 8 bases. This CDR3 has 13 residues. Germline V CDR1 and CDR2: LNHDA, SQIVND (reference sequence). J gave up 3 bases and V 10 bases, and 8 bases lay outside the gene matches. The CDR3 DNA is TGTGCCACCGGACAGGGAGTAAGCTACGAGCAGTACTTC. Translating gives CATGQGVSYEQYF.

The gene calls are TRBV3-1 (or the pseudogene TRBV3-2) and TRBJ1-1, with D possibly being TRBD1 (5 bases). The CDR3 has 15 residues. Germline loops: CDR1 LGHDT, CDR2 YNNKEL (reference sequence). Trimming took off 3 bases at V and 1 base at J, with 12 bases between the two ends. The CDR3 DNA follows: TGTGCCAGCAGCCATTCCGGGACGGCGAACACTGAAGCTTTCTTT. It specifies CASSHSGTANTEAFF.

The CDR3 DNA is TGCGCCAGCAGCTTGGGGGGAGGCGACACTGAAGCTTTCTTT. Its translation: CASSLGGGDTEAFF. The gene calls are TRBV5-1 and TRBJ1-1, with unresolved D. The CDR3 totals 14 residues. Trimming pared 0 bases from V and 3 bases from J, leaving 9 bases between. CDR1 SGHRS and CDR2 YFSETQ come from the germline V gene.

To note about this clone: The sample has other DNA sequences that encode this CDR3 too. This chain links TRBV24-1 with TRBJ1-2; perhaps TRBD1 as D (5 bases). This CDR3 has 13 residues. Germline loops: CDR1 KGHDR, CDR2 SFDVKD. V was cut by 0 bases and J by 6 bases, with 7 bases left in between. The CDR3 region is CATSDLSGNGYTF. In DNA, the CDR3 is TGTGCCACCAGTGATTTGTCAGGGAATGGCTACACCTTC.

This rearrangement joins TRBV28 to TRBJ1-2; TRBD1 is a possible D gene (5 bases). The germline V and J ends were trimmed by 6 bases and 4 bases, with 18 bases remaining between them. The CDR3 extends over 15 amino acids. Germline loops: CDR1 MDHEN, CDR2 SYDVKM. The CDR3 sequence is CASRPTGPRVYGYTF. The CDR3 DNA follows: TGTGCCAGCAGGCCCACAGGCCCGCGGGTCTATGGCTACACCTTC.

V is TRBV2 and J is TRBJ1-4; D may be TRBD1 (6 bases). CDR1 is SNHLY and CDR2 is FYNNEI in the germline V gene. V was cut by 6 bases and J by 2 bases, with 13 bases left in between. CDR3 length: 15 amino acids. CDR3 region: CASRAPRGTNEKLFF. The CDR3, as DNA: TGTGCCAGCAGAGCCCCCAGGGGTACTAATGAAAAACTGTTTTTT.

The chain uses TRBV2 and TRBJ2-5, with D uncertain. Germline assignment: CDR1 SNHLY and CDR2 FYNNEI. The CDR3 consists of 11 residues. The V end was cut by 5 bases, the J end by 5 bases, with 6 bases between. The CDR3 loop is CASSPLETQYF. The CDR3 DNA reads TGTGCCAGCAGTCCCCTGGAGACCCAGTACTTC. Drawing the rest from reference TRBV2 and TRBJ2-5, the complete variable domain is EPEVTQTPSHQVTQMGQEVILRCVPISNHLYFYWYRQILGQKVEFLVSFYNNEISEKSEIFDDQFSVERPDGSNFTLKIRSTKLEDSAMYFCASSPLETQYFGPGTRLLVL.

The chain is built from TRBV18 and TRBJ2-7, with TRBD1 matching over 8 bases. The CDR3 has 15 amino acids. The trim removed 3 bases at V and 5 bases at J, leaving 9 bases unmatched. Germline CDR1 is KGHSH and CDR2 is LQKENI. In DNA, the CDR3 is TGTGCCAGCTCACCCTCACAGGGGGTAAGGAACGAGCAGTACTTC. This gives the protein CASSPSQGVRNEQYF.

The table lists this clone with a count of one. The chain links TRBV20-1 to TRBJ1-5; no reliable D call. Germline-derived CDR1 and CDR2 are DFQATT and SNEGSKA (reference sequence). The V end lost 7 bases, the J end lost 2 bases, and 6 bases lay between the germline ends. The length of the CDR3 is 11 residues. Written as DNA, the CDR3 is TGCAGTGTGCTGGGCAATCAGCCCCAGCATTTT. It is translated as CSVLGNQPQHF.

V is TRBV6-5 and J is TRBJ1-2, with D uncertain. Per the germline V gene, CDR1 is MNHEY and CDR2 is SVGAGI. The CDR3 is 12 amino acids. The germline V and J ends were trimmed by 5 bases and 4 bases, with 8 bases remaining between them. The CDR3 nucleotides are TGTGCCAGCAGTCGGAAGTCCTATGGCTACACCTTC. Residues: CASSRKSYGYTF.

V usage is TRBV18 and J usage is TRBJ1-6; TRBD1 is a possible D gene (5 bases). This CDR3 contains 16 residues. Germline V gene data show CDR1 as KGHSH and CDR2 as LQKENI. V was pared by 3 bases and J by 6 bases, with 15 bases between. CDR3 sequence (DNA): TGTGCCAGCTCACCTCAGCGGGGCTCTATTAATTCACCCCTCCACTTT. The encoded protein is CASSPQRGSINSPLHF.

The V gene is TRBV6-2 or TRBV6-3, the J gene TRBJ2-5, with TRBD2 matching 13 bases. Per germline, CDR1 MNHEY and CDR2 SVGEGT. The CDR3 spans 16 residues. J was trimmed by 3 bases and V by 4 bases; bases with no gene match: 5. The CDR3 DNA reads as TGTGCCAGCAGTTTCGGGACTAGCGGGGACAAAGAGACCCAGTACTTC. Translating gives CASSFGTSGDKETQYF.

The V gene is TRBV7-2, the J gene TRBJ1-4; TRBD1 matches at 8 bases. The CDR3 is 15 amino acids. The germline gives CDR1 SGHTA, CDR2 FQGNSA. The junction had 2 bases not matched to a gene; V was cut back by 3 bases and J by 2 bases. CDR3 region: CASSLQGATNEKLFF. DNA of the CDR3: TGTGCCAGCAGCTTGCAGGGGGCGACTAATGAAAAACTGTTTTTT.

The chain employs TRBV3-1 (or the pseudogene TRBV3-2) and TRBJ2-1; a possible D gene is TRBD1 (5 bases). The CDR3 contains 14 residues. Between the trimmed V and J ends, which lost 4 bases and 7 bases, there was a span of 14 bases. In germline, CDR1 is LGHDT, CDR2 YNNKEL (reference sequence). The CDR3 nucleotides read TGTGCCAGCAGCCCCAGGGTCGGTAGGAATGAGCAGTTCTTC. This encodes CASSPRVGRNEQFF.

V usage is TRBV27 and J usage is TRBJ1-1; the D is unclear. This CDR3 spans 11 amino acids. Germline CDR1 is MNHEY and CDR2 is SMNVEV (reference sequence). V lost 8 bases and J lost 4, with 8 bases in between. CDR3: CASHRGTEAFF. The CDR3 DNA follows: TGTGCCAGCCACCGGGGCACTGAAGCTTTCTTT.

V is TRBV27 and J is TRBJ2-7; 8 nucleotides align to TRBD2. Germline loops: CDR1 MNHEY, CDR2 SMNVEV (reference sequence). The V and J ends lost 11 bases and 3 bases, in that order; junction bases with no gene match: 12. The CDR3 extends over 14 amino acids. DNA of the CDR3: TGTGCCTCCTCCGGGGGGGGGATTAACTACGAGCAGTACTTC. It specifies CASSGGGINYEQYF.

The chain combines TRBV18 with TRBJ2-3, with D perhaps TRBD1 (5 bases). From germline, CDR1 is KGHSH and CDR2 LQKENI. V shed 4 bases and J shed 3 bases, with 11 bases lying between them. The CDR3 sequence is 14 residues long. In nucleotides, the CDR3 is TGTGCCAGCTCACTTTTATCAGGGACAGATACGCAGTATTTT. Translated: CASSLLSGTDTQYF.

The chain has TRBV7-2 and TRBJ1-1; tentatively, D is TRBD1 (5 bases). The CDR3 loop spans 14 amino acids. Germline CDR1 and CDR2: SGHTA and FQGNSA. The V gene lost 1 base and the J gene lost 5 bases, with 11 bases spanning the gap. This CDR3 is CASSLVTGETEAFF. The CDR3 DNA sequence: TGTGCCAGCAGCTTAGTGACGGGGGAAACTGAAGCTTTCTTT.

The rearrangement links TRBV6-5 to TRBJ1-2; D is possibly TRBD1 (5 bases). Germline V lookup: CDR1 MNHEY, CDR2 SVGAGI. The CDR3 length is 16 residues. Trimming removed 4 bases at V and 0 bases at J, with 15 bases between. CDR3 DNA: TGTGCCAGCAGTTCTTCCGGGACTGTCGCTAACTATGGCTACACCTTC. This sequence encodes CASSSSGTVANYGYTF.

The chain employs TRBV30 and TRBJ1-2; 9 positions match TRBD1. Germline V gives CDR1 GTSNPN, CDR2 SVGIG (reference sequence). This CDR3 is built from 14 residues. Unmatched junction bases numbered 8, after V lost 8 bases and J lost 1 base. CDR3 nucleotide sequence: TGTGCCCAACCACCGGGACAGGGTAACTATGGCTACACCTTC. Protein sequence: CAQPPGQGNYGYTF.

V usage is TRBV19 and J usage is TRBJ1-5; a possible D gene is TRBD1 (5 bases). This CDR3 has 16 residues. V lost 2 bases to trimming and J lost 4 bases, with 15 bases between them. CDR1 is LNHDA, CDR2 SQIVND, per germline (reference sequence). CDR3 amino acids: CASSIRTRAGNQPQHF. CDR3 nucleotides: TGTGCCAGTAGTATAAGGACCAGGGCGGGGAATCAGCCCCAGCATTTT.

This rearrangement joins TRBV9 to TRBJ2-5; 9 bases are shared with TRBD2. The J segment lost 5 bases and the V segment lost 4 bases, leaving 12 bases of the junction unmatched. The CDR3 has 16 amino acids. Germline V lookup: CDR1 SGDLS, CDR2 YYNGEE. In DNA form, the CDR3 reads TGTGCCAGCAGCTTCTCGGGGCGCGGGGGGGCGGAGACCCAGTACTTC. Amino acid sequence: CASSFSGRGGAETQYF.